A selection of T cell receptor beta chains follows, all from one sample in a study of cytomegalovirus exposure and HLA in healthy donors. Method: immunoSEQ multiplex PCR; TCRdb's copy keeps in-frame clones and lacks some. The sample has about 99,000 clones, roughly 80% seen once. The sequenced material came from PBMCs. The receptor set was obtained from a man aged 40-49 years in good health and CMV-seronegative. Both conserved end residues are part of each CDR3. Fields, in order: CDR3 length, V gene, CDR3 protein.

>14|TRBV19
CASSTQGAGTEAFF
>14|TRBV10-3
CAISDTGAFYGYTF
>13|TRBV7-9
CASRSGTGGSQYF
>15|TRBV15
CATSRDSGRAYEQFF
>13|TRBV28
CASHTGQGAEQYF
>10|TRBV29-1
CSTNTDTQYF
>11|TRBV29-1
CSVDPDTEAFF
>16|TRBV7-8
CASSPVTSGSSDTQYF
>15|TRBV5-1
CASSPPQRKSDEQFF
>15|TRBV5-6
CASSPGQGTTYGYTF
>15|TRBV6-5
CASKTTGTGGQPQHF
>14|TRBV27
CASSSNRVTYEQYF
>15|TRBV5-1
CASSLGDRGYNEQFF
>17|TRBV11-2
CASSRRQLISGANVLTF
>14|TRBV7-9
CASSFGTANYGYTF
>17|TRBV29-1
CSVERVQGSRSYNEQFF
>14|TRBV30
CAWKAGLHTGELFF
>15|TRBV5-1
CASSLADRGATEAFF
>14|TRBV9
CASSVEDSTYEQYF
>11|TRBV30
CSSGRPWEQFF
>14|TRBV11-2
CASSPEAGAYEQYF
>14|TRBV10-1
CASSEVASYNEQFF
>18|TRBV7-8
CASSRRTSGSPGSYEQYF